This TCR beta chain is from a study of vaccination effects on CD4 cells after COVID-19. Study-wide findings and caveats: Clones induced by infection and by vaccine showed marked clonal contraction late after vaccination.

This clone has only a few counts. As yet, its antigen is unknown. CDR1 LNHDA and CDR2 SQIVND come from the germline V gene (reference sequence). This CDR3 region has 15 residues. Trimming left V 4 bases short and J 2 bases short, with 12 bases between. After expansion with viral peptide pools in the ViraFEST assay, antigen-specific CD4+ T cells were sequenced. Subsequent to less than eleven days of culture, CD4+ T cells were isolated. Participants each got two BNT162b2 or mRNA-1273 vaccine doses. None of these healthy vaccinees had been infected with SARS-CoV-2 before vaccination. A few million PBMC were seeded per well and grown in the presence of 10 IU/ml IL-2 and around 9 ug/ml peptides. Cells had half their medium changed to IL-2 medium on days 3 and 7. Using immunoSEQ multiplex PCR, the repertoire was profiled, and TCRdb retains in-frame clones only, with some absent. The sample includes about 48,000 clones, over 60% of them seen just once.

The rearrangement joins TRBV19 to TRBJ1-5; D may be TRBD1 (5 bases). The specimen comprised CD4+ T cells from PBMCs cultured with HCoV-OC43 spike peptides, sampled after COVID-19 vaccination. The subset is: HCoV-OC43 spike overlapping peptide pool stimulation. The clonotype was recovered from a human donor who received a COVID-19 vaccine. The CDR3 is CASSNQGVGNQPQHF. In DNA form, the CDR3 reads TGTGCCAGTAGTAATCAGGGCGTGGGCAATCAGCCCCAGCATTTT.